A single sample is the source of the 5 T cell receptor beta chains below, sequenced in a study of graft-versus-host responses after intestinal transplantation. Generated by immunoSEQ multiplex PCR, the TCRdb table keeps only in-frame clones and is missing some. The table has some 70,000 clones, roughly 89% seen once. The specimen was bone marrow, collected around 720 days after intestinal transplantation. These receptors were taken from a human patient who received an intestinal transplant, so some T cells may come from the graft donor.

This rearrangement joins TRBV11-2 to TRBJ1-1; no clear D. From germline, CDR1 is SGHAT and CDR2 FQNNGV. The CDR3 is made up of 11 amino acids. Trimming took 4 bases from V and 5 from J, leaving 5 bases between them. The CDR3 protein is CASSSGTEAFF. In nucleotides, the CDR3 is TGTGCCAGCAGCTCGGGGACTGAAGCTTTCTTT.

The J gene is TRBJ1-6, the V gene TRBV5-1; D unclear. The CDR3 contains 18 residues. The germline gives CDR1 SGHRS, CDR2 YFSETQ. Trimming stripped 1 base from V and 7 bases from J, with 21 bases between. The CDR3 region has the DNA TGCGCCAGCAGCTTGTCGATTAGTCGGTTCATCCCCAATTCACCCCTCCACTTT. Protein product: CASSLSISRFIPNSPLHF.

The rearrangement joins TRBV6-5 to TRBJ2-2; D gene uncertain. This CDR3 spans 13 amino acids. Trimming shortened V by 9 bases and J by 3 bases, and 11 bases separated the two germline ends. CDR1 and CDR2 from the germline V gene are MNHEY and SVGAGI. CDR3 nucleotides: TGTGCCAGTTCCGCTGGTCACACCGGGGAGCTGTTTTTT. Its protein is CASSAGHTGELFF.

This clone ranks as large. The same CDR3 also results from other DNA sequences found in this sample. The chain's CDR3 is CASSRTLEAFF. CDR3 sequence (DNA): TGTGCCAGCAGCCGTACGCTTGAAGCTTTCTTT. V usage is TRBV7-9 and J usage is TRBJ1-1; D unclear. The V gene's germline CDR1 is SEHNR and CDR2 FQNEAQ (reference sequence). V was cut by 5 bases and J by 7 bases, with 8 bases left in between. This CDR3 spans 11 amino acids.

The chain uses TRBV6-5 and TRBJ2-5; maybe TRBD1 (6 bases). The CDR3 consists of 13 residues. In germline, CDR1 is MNHEY, CDR2 SVGAGI. V gave up 2 bases and J gave up 4 bases, with 8 bases separating them. The CDR3 DNA sequence: TGTGCCAGCAGTTACGAAGGGGGAGAGACCCAGTACTTC. Its protein is CASSYEGGETQYF.